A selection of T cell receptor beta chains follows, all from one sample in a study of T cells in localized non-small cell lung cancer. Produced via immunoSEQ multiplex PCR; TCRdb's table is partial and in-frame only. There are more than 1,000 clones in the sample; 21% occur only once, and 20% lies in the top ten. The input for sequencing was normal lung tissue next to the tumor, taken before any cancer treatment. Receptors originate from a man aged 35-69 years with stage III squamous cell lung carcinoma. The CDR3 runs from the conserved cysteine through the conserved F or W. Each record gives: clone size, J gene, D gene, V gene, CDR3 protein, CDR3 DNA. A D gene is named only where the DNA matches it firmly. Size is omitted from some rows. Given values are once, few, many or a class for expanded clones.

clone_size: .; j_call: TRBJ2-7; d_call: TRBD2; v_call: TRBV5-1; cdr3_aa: CASSSTSGSSEQYF; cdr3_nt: TGCGCCAGCAGCTCAACTAGCGGGAGCTCCGAGCAGTACTTC
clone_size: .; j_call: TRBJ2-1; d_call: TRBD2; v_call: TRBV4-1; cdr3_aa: CASSQEERGFYNEQFF; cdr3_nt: TGCGCCAGCAGCCAAGAGGAGCGGGGCTTCTACAATGAGCAGTTCTTC
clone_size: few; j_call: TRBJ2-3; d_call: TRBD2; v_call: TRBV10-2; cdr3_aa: CASSWGLGSTDTQYF; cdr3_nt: TGCGCCAGCAGTTGGGGACTAGGAAGCACAGATACGCAGTATTTT
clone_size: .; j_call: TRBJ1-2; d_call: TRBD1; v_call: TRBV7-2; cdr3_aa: CASSRTGPYGYTF; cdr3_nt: TGTGCCAGCAGCAGGACAGGTCCCTATGGCTACACCTTC
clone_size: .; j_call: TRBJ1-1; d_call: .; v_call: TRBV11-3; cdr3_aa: CASSPRRGMNTEAFF; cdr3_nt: TGTGCCAGCAGCCCTAGGAGGGGGATGAACACTGAAGCTTTCTTT
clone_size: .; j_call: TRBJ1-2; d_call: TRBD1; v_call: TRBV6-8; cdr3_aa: CASSDGTGNGYTF; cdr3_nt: TGTGCCAGCAGCGATGGGACAGGGAATGGCTACACCTTC
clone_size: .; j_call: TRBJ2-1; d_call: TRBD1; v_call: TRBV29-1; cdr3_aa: CRLGTGAFPQEQFF; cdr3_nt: TGCAGGTTAGGGACAGGGGCATTCCCTCAAGAGCAGTTCTTC
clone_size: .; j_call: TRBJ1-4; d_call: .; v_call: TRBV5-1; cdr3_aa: CASSLGSGAEKLFF; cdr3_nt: TGCGCCAGCAGCTTGGGGTCAGGGGCGGAAAAACTGTTTTTT
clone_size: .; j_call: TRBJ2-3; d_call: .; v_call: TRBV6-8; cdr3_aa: CASSVTGTDTQYF; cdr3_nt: TGTGCCAGCAGTGTCACAGGGACAGATACGCAGTATTTT
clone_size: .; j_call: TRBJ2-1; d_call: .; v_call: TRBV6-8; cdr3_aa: CASNPNVAAAYNEQFF; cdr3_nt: TGTGCCAGCAACCCAAACGTAGCGGCAGCCTACAATGAGCAGTTCTTC
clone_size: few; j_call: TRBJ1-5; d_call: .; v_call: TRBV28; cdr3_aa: CASSLVATGKNNQPQHF; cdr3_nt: TGTGCCAGCAGTTTAGTTGCCACAGGGAAGAACAATCAGCCCCAGCATTTT
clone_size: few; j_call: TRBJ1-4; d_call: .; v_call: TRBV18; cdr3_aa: CASSREAGEKLFF; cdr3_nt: TGTGCCAGCTCACGGGAGGCCGGGGAAAAACTGTTTTTT
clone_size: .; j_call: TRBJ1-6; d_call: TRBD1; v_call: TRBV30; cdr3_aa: CAWSRGQAGNSPLHF; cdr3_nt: TGTGCCTGGAGCCGAGGACAGGCGGGGAATTCACCCCTCCACTTT
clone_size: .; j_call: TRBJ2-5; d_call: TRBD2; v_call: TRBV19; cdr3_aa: CASSAGSSGGETQYF; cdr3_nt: TGTGCCAGTAGTGCGGGGTCTAGCGGGGGAGAGACCCAGTACTTC
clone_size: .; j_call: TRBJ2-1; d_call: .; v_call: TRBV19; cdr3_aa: CASSARLTGYNEQFF; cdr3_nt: TGTGCCAGTAGTGCCCGGTTGACAGGATACAATGAGCAGTTCTTC
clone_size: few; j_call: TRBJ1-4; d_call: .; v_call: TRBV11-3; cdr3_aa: CASSEQQGSNEKLFF; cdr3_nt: TGTGCCAGCAGCGAACAACAGGGATCGAATGAAAAACTGTTTTTT
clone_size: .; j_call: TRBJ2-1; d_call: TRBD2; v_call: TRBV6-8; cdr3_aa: CASTPQGGLAGGTMGNEQFF; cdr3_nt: TGTGCCAGCACCCCTCAGGGGGGACTAGCGGGGGGTACCATGGGGAATGAGCAGTTCTTC
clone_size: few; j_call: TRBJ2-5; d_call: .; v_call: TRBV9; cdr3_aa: CASSVGVLPRRETQYF; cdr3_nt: TGTGCCAGCAGCGTAGGAGTACTCCCAAGGAGGGAGACCCAGTACTTC
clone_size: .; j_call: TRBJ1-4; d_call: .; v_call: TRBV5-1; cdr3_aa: CASRLWATNEKLFF; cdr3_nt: TGCGCCAGCAGATTGTGGGCAACTAATGAAAAACTGTTTTTT
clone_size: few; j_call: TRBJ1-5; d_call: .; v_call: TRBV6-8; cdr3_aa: CASSQTGGNQPQHF; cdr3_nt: TGTGCCAGCAGCCAGACAGGTGGCAATCAGCCCCAGCATTTT
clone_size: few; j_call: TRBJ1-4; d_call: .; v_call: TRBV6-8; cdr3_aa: CASRGGAFGEKLFF; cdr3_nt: TGTGCCAGCAGAGGGGGGGCATTTGGAGAAAAACTGTTTTTT
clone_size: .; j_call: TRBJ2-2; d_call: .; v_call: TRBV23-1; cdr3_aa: CASSQAGTYTGELFF; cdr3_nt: TGCGCCAGCAGTCAGGCCGGGACCTACACCGGGGAGCTGTTTTTT
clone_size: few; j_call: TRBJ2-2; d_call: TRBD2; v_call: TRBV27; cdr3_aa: CASSLSGRVFPNTGELFF; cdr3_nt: TGTGCCAGCAGTTTATCTGGGAGGGTCTTTCCGAACACCGGGGAGCTGTTTTTT
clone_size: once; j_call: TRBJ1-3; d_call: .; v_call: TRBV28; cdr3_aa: CATGRSTGNTIYF; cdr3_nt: TGTGCCACGGGGCGGAGTACGGGAAACACCATATATTTT
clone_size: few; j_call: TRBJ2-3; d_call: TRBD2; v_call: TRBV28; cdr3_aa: CASSLLAGRTDTQYF; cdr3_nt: TGTGCCAGCAGCCTACTAGCGGGACGCACAGATACGCAGTATTTT
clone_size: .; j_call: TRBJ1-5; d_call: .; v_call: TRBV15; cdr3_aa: CATSRVVGGGQPQHF; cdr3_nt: TGTGCCACCAGCAGAGTGGTGGGGGGCGGTCAGCCCCAGCATTTT
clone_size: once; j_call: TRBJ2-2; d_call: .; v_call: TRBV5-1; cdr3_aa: CASSLGGTNTGELFF; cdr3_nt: TGCGCCAGCAGCTTGGGAGGGACCAACACCGGGGAGCTGTTTTTT
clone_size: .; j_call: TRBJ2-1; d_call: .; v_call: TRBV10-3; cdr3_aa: CAISERGAAGNEQFF; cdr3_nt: TGTGCCATCAGTGAGCGGGGGGCCGCCGGCAATGAGCAGTTCTTC
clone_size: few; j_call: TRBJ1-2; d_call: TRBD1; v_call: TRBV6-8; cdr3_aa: CASSRQGTSNYGYTF; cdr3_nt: TGTGCCAGCAGCCGACAGGGGACCTCAAACTATGGCTACACCTTC
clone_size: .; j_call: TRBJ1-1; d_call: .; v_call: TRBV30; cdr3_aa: CAWSRKGERTLHTEAFF; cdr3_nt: TGTGCCTGGAGCCGAAAAGGGGAGCGGACACTGCACACTGAAGCTTTCTTT